The 16 T cell receptor beta chains below come from one sample, sequenced in a study of cytomegalovirus exposure and HLA in healthy donors. The PCR employed 60 Vbeta primers together with 13 Jbeta primers. Sequencing used immunoSEQ multiplex PCR; TCRdb keeps in-frame clones, though not all of them. The table records 110,000 to 150,000 clones, over 80% of them present only once. The sample comprised PBMCs. The origin of the receptors is a male donor in good health and CMV-seronegative.

J is TRBJ2-1 and V is TRBV7-3; 8 nucleotides line up with TRBD2. Germline V lookup: CDR1 SGHTA, CDR2 FQGTGA. The CDR3 spans 15 residues. The ends lost 0 bases at V and 9 bases at J; junction bases unmatched: 7. In DNA form, the CDR3 reads TGTGCCAGCAGCTTAACCGGACTCGGGGGGGCTGAGCAGTTCTTC. It encodes CASSLTGLGGAEQFF.

The chain recombines TRBV10-3 with TRBJ1-1; no firm D call. This CDR3 region has 13 residues. Looked up from germline, CDR1 is ENHRY and CDR2 is SYGVKD. Trimming shortened V by 8 bases and J by 0 bases, and 10 bases separated the two germline ends. The CDR3 sequence: CAIGTEMNTEAFF. The DNA of the CDR3 is TGTGCCATCGGAACAGAGATGAACACTGAAGCTTTCTTT.

The chain has TRBV29-1 and TRBJ1-1; the match to TRBD1 covers 8 bases. CDR1 and CDR2 (germline): SQVTM, ANQGSEA. After removal of 5 bases from V and 1 base from J, the junction contained 3 bases not matched to a gene. The CDR3 contains 13 residues. This CDR3 is CSVSDRGNTEAFF. CDR3 nucleotide sequence: TGCAGCGTTTCCGACAGGGGGAACACTGAAGCTTTCTTT.

The CDR3 protein is CASSPRRGDYNEQFF. CDR3 nucleotide sequence: TGTGCCAGCAGTCCACGACGGGGGGACTACAATGAGCAGTTCTTC. This chain joins TRBV2 and TRBJ2-1, with 7 bases identical to TRBD2. Germline CDR1 and CDR2: SNHLY and FYNNEI. After removal of 5 bases from V and 3 bases from J, the junction contained 7 bases not matched to a gene. This CDR3 spans 15 amino acids.

The chain links TRBV18 to TRBJ2-1; 14 nucleotides agree with TRBD2. V lost 3 bases and J lost 0; bases outside the gene matches: 4. The CDR3 is 18 amino acids. From germline, CDR1 is KGHSH and CDR2 LQKENI. CDR3 amino acids: CASSPGTSGRSSYNEQFF. For the CDR3, the DNA is TGTGCCAGCTCACCCGGGACTAGCGGGAGAAGCTCCTACAATGAGCAGTTCTTC. The full variable domain, its missing parts supplied by reference TRBV18 and TRBJ2-1, is NAGVMQNPRHLVRRRGQEARLRCSPMKGHSHVYWYRQLPEEGLKFMVYLQKENIIDESGMPKERFSAEFPKEGPSILRIQQVVRGDSAAYFCASSPGTSGRSSYNEQFFGPGTRLTVL.

V gene TRBV18 combines with J gene TRBJ2-1, with 9 bases lining up with TRBD2. Germline CDR1 and CDR2: KGHSH and LQKENI. After removal of 3 bases from V and 5 bases from J, the junction contained 8 bases not matched to a gene. The CDR3 length is 16 residues. The CDR3 loop is CASSPRRTSVNNEQFF. CDR3 DNA: TGTGCCAGCTCACCCAGGAGGACTAGCGTAAACAATGAGCAGTTCTTC.

The chain employs TRBV5-8 and TRBJ2-1; TRBD2 might be the D (5 bases). CDR3 length: 14 residues. Germline values: CDR1 SGHTS, CDR2 YDEGEE. V was pared by 4 bases and J by 7 bases, with 15 bases between. In nucleotides, the CDR3 is TGTGCCAGCAGCCCGGATCGCAGGAGGAATGAGCAGTTCTTC. Its translation is CASSPDRRRNEQFF.

By share, this clone ranks as medium-sized (0.01 to 0.1%). The V gene is TRBV25-1, the J gene TRBJ2-3; maybe TRBD2 (6 bases). Trimming took 2 bases from V and 0 from J, leaving 12 bases between them. Germline CDR1 and CDR2: MGHDK and SYGVNS. CDR3 length: 16 amino acids. The chain's CDR3 is CASSENGRGSTDTQYF. The CDR3 coding sequence is TGTGCCAGCAGTGAAAATGGGCGGGGTAGCACAGATACGCAGTATTTT.

The chain joins TRBV19 to TRBJ2-7; D possibly corresponds to TRBD1 (6 bases). The V and J ends lost 5 bases and 1 base respectively, with 18 bases between them. This CDR3 region has 16 residues. The germline V gene encodes CDR1 LNHDA and CDR2 SQIVND (reference sequence). CDR3 in amino acids: CASSSGTTDASYEQYF. The CDR3 DNA sequence: TGTGCCAGTAGTTCGGGGACAACGGACGCGTCCTACGAGCAGTACTTC.

The table lists this clone with a few counts. The V gene is TRBV5-4, the J gene TRBJ2-3; D is unresolved. Germline CDR1 and CDR2: SGHNT and YYREEE (reference sequence). The ends were cut back, 4 bases at V and 0 bases at J, with 3 bases in the middle. There are 12 residues in the CDR3. The CDR3 sequence: CASSPSTDTQYF. The CDR3 DNA follows: TGTGCCAGCAGCCCGAGCACAGATACGCAGTATTTT.

The CDR3 bases are TGCGCCAGCAGCCAAGATAGGAACACTGAAGCTTTCTTT. This translates into CASSQDRNTEAFF. The chain combines TRBV4-3 with TRBJ1-1; D is undetermined. V shed 0 bases and J shed 1 base, with 3 bases lying between them. Germline V gives CDR1 LGHNA, CDR2 YSLEER. The CDR3 runs 13 residues.

The chain employs TRBV7-2 and TRBJ2-3; TRBD1 agrees at 8 bases. CDR1 and CDR2 (germline): SGHTA, FQGNSA. The CDR3 is 15 residues long. V was pared by 5 bases and J by 2 bases, with 6 bases of the junction left unmatched. CDR3 sequence reads: CASSPWDRFTDTQYF. In nucleotides, the CDR3 is TGTGCCAGCAGCCCCTGGGACAGGTTCACAGATACGCAGTATTTT.

The V gene is TRBV5-4, the J gene TRBJ1-1; D unclear. Trimming removed 0 bases from V and 5 bases from J, with 11 bases in between. Germline V lookup: CDR1 SGHNT, CDR2 YYREEE (reference sequence). There are 14 residues in the CDR3. CDR3 sequence (DNA): TGTGCCAGCAGCTTGGACCCGGGTAAGACTGAAGCTTTCTTT. Its protein product is CASSLDPGKTEAFF.

The V call is TRBV28, the J call TRBJ1-4, with 9 bases aligning to TRBD1. Germline CDR1 and CDR2: MDHEN and SYDVKM. Trimming cost V 6 bases and J 6 bases; bases outside gene matches: 8. The CDR3 covers 15 residues. CDR3 sequence reads: CASRGQGQGDEKLFF. The CDR3 DNA follows: TGTGCCAGCAGGGGACAGGGACAGGGAGATGAAAAACTGTTTTTT.

The V and J genes are TRBV7-8 and TRBJ2-2; 8 bases agree with TRBD1. The V gene's germline CDR1 is SGHVS and CDR2 FQNEAQ. Trimming cost V 4 bases and J 4 bases; bases outside gene matches: 5. This CDR3 comprises 15 residues. The CDR3 spells CASSSPQGVTGELFF. The DNA for the CDR3 is TGTGCCAGCAGCTCCCCACAGGGGGTCACCGGGGAGCTGTTTTTT.

The chain uses TRBV18 and TRBJ1-5; 8 bases are a match to TRBD1. Germline-derived CDR1 and CDR2 are KGHSH and LQKENI. The ends lost 0 bases at V and 7 bases at J; junction bases unmatched: 11. The CDR3 is 17 amino acids. The DNA of the CDR3 is TGTGCCAGCTCACCACCCCACAGGGGGAGATCGGGGCAGCCCCAGCATTTT. Translation: CASSPPHRGRSGQPQHF.